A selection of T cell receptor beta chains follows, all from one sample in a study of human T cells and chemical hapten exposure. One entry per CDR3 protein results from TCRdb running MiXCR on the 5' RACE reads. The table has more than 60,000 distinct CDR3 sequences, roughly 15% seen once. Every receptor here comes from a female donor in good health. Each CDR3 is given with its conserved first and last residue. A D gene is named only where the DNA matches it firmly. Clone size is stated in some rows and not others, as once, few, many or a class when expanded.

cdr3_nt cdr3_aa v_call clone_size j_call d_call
TGTGCCAGCAGGGAAACCTCCTATAATTCACCCCTCCACTTT CASRETSYNSPLHF TRBV6-2/TRBV6-3 - TRBJ1-6 -
TGTGCCAGCAAAGTGGCGGAACGAATTCAGTACTTC CASKVAERIQYF TRBV2 - TRBJ2-4 -
TGTGCCAGTTCTAGCGGGAGCTCCTACAATGAGCAGTTCTTC CASSSGSSYNEQFF TRBV12-3/TRBV12-4 few TRBJ2-1 TRBD2
TGTGCCAGCAGCCCTTACATGAACTCCTACGAGCAGTACTTC CASSPYMNSYEQYF TRBV7-2 - TRBJ2-7 -
TGTGCCAGCACCCGGGACAGATCCTCTGGGGCCAACGTCCTGACTTTC CASTRDRSSGANVLTF TRBV12-3/TRBV12-4 few TRBJ2-6 TRBD1
TGCAGTGCTAGAGTACGGCGCGGGACGTTACCTGAGAGCTCCTACAATGAGCAGTTCTTC CSARVRRGTLPESSYNEQFF TRBV20-1 few TRBJ2-1 -
TGTGCCAGCAGCTTAAGTCGATTGAACTATGGCTACACCTTC CASSLSRLNYGYTF TRBV7-2 few TRBJ1-2 -
TGTGCCAGGGTAAGACCGTCGGACAGGGCCTCCTCTGGGGCCAACGTCCTGACTTTC CARVRPSDRASSGANVLTF TRBV3-2 few TRBJ2-6 -
TGTGCCAGCAGCCAAACCGGGAGGGCAATGTCAGATACGCAGTATTTT CASSQTGRAMSDTQYF TRBV14 - TRBJ2-3 TRBD2
TGCGCCAGCAGCCCTCTGGGAGCGGGAGGGGATGAGCAGTTCTTC CASSPLGAGGDEQFF TRBV5-1 few TRBJ2-1 TRBD2
TGTGCCAGCAGCCTGATAGGCAGGAGCTCTGGGGCCAACGTCCTGACTTTC CASSLIGRSSGANVLTF TRBV4-2 - TRBJ2-6 -
TGTGCCAGCAGTATTTCTGGAGGGAACTATGGCTACACCTTC CASSISGGNYGYTF TRBV28 few TRBJ1-2 -
TGTGCCAGCAACCGGGACGCAACACTACCGAACACCGGGGAGCTGTTTTTT CASNRDATLPNTGELFF TRBV6-2/TRBV6-3 many TRBJ2-2 -
TGTGCCAGCAGCCAAGGATCGGGGTCCGACACTGAAGCTTTCTTT CASSQGSGSDTEAFF TRBV3-1 once TRBJ1-1 -
TGTGCCAGCAGCCCCACCGGGAACTCTAACACTGAAGCTTTCTTT CASSPTGNSNTEAFF TRBV3-1 - TRBJ1-1 -
TGTGCCAGCAGCTCCCCCCTAATGAACACTGAAGCTTTCTTT CASSSPLMNTEAFF TRBV11-2 - TRBJ1-1 -
TGTGCCAGCAGTTTATGGGGACTGGACTATGGCTACACATTC CASSLWGLDYGYTF TRBV12-3/TRBV12-4 - TRBJ1-2 -
TGTGCCAGCAGCTTAAGGTTCGAACCGTCAAATGAAAAACTGTTTTTT CASSLRFEPSNEKLFF TRBV5-5 - TRBJ1-4 -
TGCAGTGCTAGCAGGATGGGTTACAATGAGCAGTTCTTC CSASRMGYNEQFF TRBV20-1 few TRBJ2-1 -
TGTGCCAGTAGTATGAGGGGTGGGGACACTGAAGCTTTCTTT CASSMRGGDTEAFF TRBV19 - TRBJ1-1 -
TGTGCCGCCACGGACAGTGGCCTTCCAATTGAAGCTTTCTTT CAATDSGLPIEAFF TRBV6-2/TRBV6-3 few TRBJ1-1 -
TGTGCCAGCAGTTTACGGGATTACGAGCAGTACTTC CASSLRDYEQYF TRBV28 - TRBJ2-7 -
TGTGCCAGCAGCCGCAACTCCTACAATGAGCAGTTCTTC CASSRNSYNEQFF TRBV7-9 - TRBJ2-1 -
TGTGCCAGCAGTTTCCCGACAGGCGCCGGCACTGAAGCTTTCTTT CASSFPTGAGTEAFF TRBV6-2/TRBV6-3 few TRBJ1-1 -
TGCGCCAGCAGCCCACAGGGGGCGGGGATCACTGAAGCTTTCTTT CASSPQGAGITEAFF TRBV5-1 - TRBJ1-1 TRBD1
TGTGCCAGCAGCTCAGGGACAGGGAGAGAGACCCAGTACTTC CASSSGTGRETQYF TRBV7-2 - TRBJ2-5 TRBD1
TGTGCCAGCTCACCAGGCAGGGAACAGCCCCAGCATTTT CASSPGREQPQHF TRBV18 - TRBJ1-5 -
TGTGCCAGCAGCCCCGGACAGGGGGGAATCACTGAAGCTTTCTTT CASSPGQGGITEAFF TRBV7-8 few TRBJ1-1 TRBD1